This section outlines one T cell receptor beta chain sequence together with its context. The record originates from a study of T cell changes during pregnancy in multiple sclerosis. The CDR3 covers 20 residues. J gave up 0 bases and V 5 bases, and 14 bases lay outside the gene matches. Germline CDR1 reads MNHEY; CDR2 reads SMNVEV (reference sequence). Clones were read by immunoSEQ multiplex PCR, and TCRdb kept only the in-frame ones, dropping some. The sample contains about 36,000 clones, about nine tenths of which appear only once. This TCR was sampled from a female donor with multiple sclerosis, enrolled in a pregnancy study. The sequencing used CD8+ T cells from peripheral blood mononuclear cells, collected in the third trimester of pregnancy. The rearrangement uses TRBV27 and TRBJ2-3; 13 bases map to TRBD2. CDR3 sequence: CASSLVGTSGVPTSTDTQYF. DNA of the CDR3: TGTGCCAGCAGTCTCGTAGGGACTAGCGGGGTCCCTACTAGCACAGATACGCAGTATTTT.